This T cell receptor beta chain was obtained from a study of T cell responses to AZD1222 COVID-19 vaccine. Only in-frame clones appear in the TCRdb table, and some are missing; sequencing was by immunoSEQ multiplex PCR. The repertoire holds approximately 65,000 clones, with around 75% as singletons. Germline CDR1 is MNHEY and CDR2 is SVGAGI. V lost 7 bases, J lost 4 bases, and 3 bases stayed unmatched. This CDR3 region has 14 residues. The sequences come from peripheral blood, collected on day 0 of AZD1222 vaccination. The sequence derives from an adult in good health. The rearrangement uses TRBV6-5 and TRBJ2-2; TRBD1 matches at 10 bases. The CDR3 reads CASKRDRGTGELFF. The CDR3 nucleotides read TGTGCCAGCAAACGGGACAGGGGCACCGGGGAGCTGTTTTTT.